This TCR beta chain was recorded in a study of T-cell reconstitution after alpha-beta-depleted transplantation in children (dated by TCRdb to the mid-2010s). Study-level background: The study quantitatively tracked T-cell immune reconstitution after TCRalphabeta/CD19-depleted allogeneic hematopoietic cell transplantation in children using TCR repertoire profiling. On the study overall, not on this receptor specifically: In some patients, the high TCRbeta diversity seen at day 60 was put down to recipient T cells and intrathymic progenitors that had survived conditioning. The apparently early recovery of alphabetaT-cell counts about two months after transplant reportedly depended on only several hundred rapidly expanded clones that came from non-depleted graft cells. The frequencies of hyperexpanded clones fell over the following months, and after one year, T-cell counts and TCRbeta diversity were mostly attributed to newly produced T cells.

Including cysteine and phenylalanine, the CDR3 has 15 amino acids. Here the CDR3 DNA is all that survives: 45 bases in frame from base 1. CDR1 and CDR2 (SGHTA, FQGNSA) derive from the germline V gene. The sample's treatment or condition, from its label and the paper: allogeneic hematopoietic cell transplantation with graft depleted of TCRalphabeta T cells and CD19 B cells. The transplant recipients were children given TCRalphabeta/CD19-depleted allogeneic hematopoietic cell grafts. This clonotype appeared many times. Its antigen is currently not known. The junction shows a germline mismatch at one end, possibly a read error. The library relied on PCR. The sequencer listed for this sample is Illumina HiSeq 2500. TCR library preparation used molecular barcoding, with unique molecular identifiers applied to normalize quantification of the TCRbeta repertoire. The raw public data were reprocessed by TCRdb itself: fastp quality trimming at Q25, MiXCR clonotype calling, in-frame beta chains only. All rows with the same CDR3 protein become a single entry with the most common DNA and genes. The sample records approximately 400,000 distinct CDR3 sequences, 15% to 20% of which are singletons. The ten largest make up just under 30% of the sample.

The material sequenced was PBMCs, mostly from graft donor cells, taken 360 days after TCRalphabeta/CD19-depleted stem cell transplant. This TCR was sampled from a boy less than two years old who had a stem cell transplant for Wiskott-Aldrich syndrome, so the T cells may come from the graft donor. The rearrangement combines TRBV7-2 with TRBJ2-7; no confident D gene assignment can be made. CDR3 protein: CASRLVSGPSYEQYF. The bases read TGTGCCAGCAGATTAGTTTCCGGGCCGTCCTACGAGCAGTACTTC.